The rows below give T cell receptor beta chains drawn from one sample of a study of T cell responses to AZD1222 COVID-19 vaccine. Sequenced by immunoSEQ multiplex PCR; TCRdb stores in-frame clones only, minus some. The sample has about 150,000 clones, roughly nine tenths seen once; the top ten hold around 1.4%. The sequencing here drew on peripheral blood, taken on day 0 of AZD1222 vaccination. The source of these receptors is an adult in good health. CDR3s include the opening cysteine and the closing phenylalanine or tryptophan. A D gene is named only where the DNA matches it firmly. The listing skips clone size in some rows; elsewhere it reads once, few, many or a size class.

V gene	D gene	clone size	J gene	CDR3 DNA	CDR3 protein
TRBV4-1	.	.	TRBJ2-5	TGCGCCAGCAGCAGTGGAGAGACCCAGTACTTC	CASSSGETQYF
TRBV25-1	TRBD1	.	TRBJ2-2	TGTGCCAGCAGTGCCCGGGACAGATCCAACACCGGGGAGCTGTTTTTT	CASSARDRSNTGELFF
TRBV19	.	.	TRBJ1-1	TGTGCCAGTAGTATAGATTTATTGGCACAGGGATCGGCTTTCTTT	CASSIDLLAQGSAFF
TRBV19	.	.	TRBJ1-5	TGTGCCAGTAGCATCGGGCGAGTCCAGCCCCAGCATTTT	CASSIGRVQPQHF
TRBV6-4	.	.	TRBJ1-2	TGTGCCAGCAGGGCACAGGGCGGCTATGGCTACACCTTC	CASRAQGGYGYTF
TRBV29-1	TRBD1	.	TRBJ1-2	TGCAGCGTTGAAGGTTCAGGGGGTGGTGGCTACACCTTC	CSVEGSGGGGYTF
TRBV15	.	.	TRBJ1-1	TGTGCCACCAGCAGTCGCGACGGCCGTAACACTGAAGCTTTCTTT	CATSSRDGRNTEAFF
TRBV7-2	.	once	TRBJ1-2	TGTGCCAGCAGCTTGACCGAAGGCTACACCTTC	CASSLTEGYTF
TRBV29-1	.	once	TRBJ1-2	TGCAGCGTTGAAAGGGCGGGGAGGGGGGCCGTTGGCTACACCTTC	CSVERAGRGAVGYTF
TRBV28	.	.	TRBJ1-1	TGTGCCAGCAGTCCCCCCTTGGACACTGAAGCTTTCTTT	CASSPPLDTEAFF
TRBV5-1	TRBD1	.	TRBJ2-7	TGCGCCAGCAGCTTGGTGGGACAGGATATTTTCTTAGAGCAGTACTTC	CASSLVGQDIFLEQYF
TRBV6-2/TRBV6-3	.	.	TRBJ1-2	TGTGCCAGCAGTTATGTCGGGGGACATGGCTACACCTTC	CASSYVGGHGYTF
TRBV6-2/TRBV6-3	TRBD2	.	TRBJ2-1	TGTGCCAGCAGCCACCTAGCGGGAGCGGGATATGAGCAGTTCTTC	CASSHLAGAGYEQFF
TRBV6-5	.	.	TRBJ1-2	TGTGCCAGCAGCCGCGGGCAGAGTTTGGGGTATGGCTACACCTTC	CASSRGQSLGYGYTF
TRBV13	.	.	TRBJ2-3	TGTGCCAGCAGCCCAACAGGCACAGATACGCAGTATTTT	CASSPTGTDTQYF
TRBV15	.	few	TRBJ1-1	TGTGCCACCAGCATCCTAACCCAGTATGAAGCTTTCTTT	CATSILTQYEAFF
TRBV3-1/TRBV3-2	.	few	TRBJ2-1	TGTGCCAGCAGCCAAGGGCCCCTTAGCGGAAACAATGAGCAGTTCTTC	CASSQGPLSGNNEQFF
TRBV11-2	.	.	TRBJ2-2	TGTGCCAGCAGCTTCGCAGGGCCGAGCACCGGGGAGCTGTTTTTT	CASSFAGPSTGELFF
TRBV7-2	.	once	TRBJ2-3	TGTGCCAGCAGCGATACTGACGGCCCTCCAACCACAGATACGCAGTATTTT	CASSDTDGPPTTDTQYF
TRBV19	TRBD2	.	TRBJ2-1	TGTGCCAGTAGTATTCCTAGCGGGTCCTCCTACAATGAGCAGTTCTTC	CASSIPSGSSYNEQFF
TRBV9	.	.	TRBJ2-5	TGTGCCAGCAGCGAAGGGATAGCGGCGATAGAGACCCAGTACTTC	CASSEGIAAIETQYF
TRBV6-2/TRBV6-3	.	once	TRBJ1-2	TGTGCCAGCAGTTACTTAGGCCGCGGCTACACCTTC	CASSYLGRGYTF
TRBV7-3	TRBD1	.	TRBJ1-3	TGTGCCAGCAGCTTACTCCCGACAGGGGCTGGAAACACCATATATTTT	CASSLLPTGAGNTIYF
TRBV19	TRBD2	once	TRBJ2-1	TGTGCCAGTAGTCCGACTAGCGGGGGCCTAGGCTACAATGAGCAGTTCTTC	CASSPTSGGLGYNEQFF
TRBV25-1	.	.	TRBJ1-1	TGTGCCAGCAGTGAATTACACGGGCCTGAAGCTTTCTTT	CASSELHGPEAFF
TRBV12-5	TRBD1	.	TRBJ1-5	TGTGCTAGTGGCGGGACAGACTCTTCGCCCCAGCATTTT	CASGGTDSSPQHF
TRBV9	.	.	TRBJ1-1	TGTGCCAGCAGCCTGCCGAACACTGAAGCTTTCTTT	CASSLPNTEAFF
TRBV27	TRBD1	.	TRBJ1-6	TGTGCCAGCAGTTTATCGATACCTGGGGCTGTGGGACAGGGCCTGTCTGACTATAATTCACCCCTCCACTTT	CASSLSIPGAVGQGLSDYNSPLHF
TRBV14	.	once	TRBJ1-6	TGTGCCAGCAGCCAAGTTACCGAATATTCACCCCTCCACTTT	CASSQVTEYSPLHF
TRBV9	.	.	TRBJ1-1	TGTGCCAGCAGCGGGGCGGGTTTTGGCACTGAAGCTTTCTTT	CASSGAGFGTEAFF
TRBV5-3	TRBD1	.	TRBJ1-1	TGTGCCAGAAGCGTCGGGACAGACCCTCAGAACACTGAAGCTTTCTTT	CARSVGTDPQNTEAFF